The entry below describes one TCR beta chain. Its antigen is not identified. The data derive from a study of Tregs in tolerant kidney transplant recipients. Findings and caveats of the study: Nucleotide sequences could not be compared across some patients' samples due to primer changes. Tregs expanded with activated donor B cells seemed most donor-specific.

CD4+CD25+CD127- Tregs, CD4+CD25- non-Tregs, CD4 and CD8 cells were sorted. Assay: immunoSEQ multiplex PCR; the TCRdb copy retains only in-frame clones and omits some. The table gives under 55,000 clones; the top ten clones make up approximately 0.78% of it. The origin of this receptor is a human donor who received a combined kidney and bone marrow transplant. Here the sequenced sample was CD4+ T cells from blood, taken before the transplant.

Incomplete CDR3 DNA: TGTGCCAGCAGCGTTTCGGGACTCCGCACAGATACG. The encoded protein is CASSVSGLRTDT. The entire CDR3 reads CASSVSGLRTDTQYF. V and J are TRBV7-2 and TRBJ2-3; TRBD2 is a possible D gene (6 bases). The read terminates 3 residues before the CDR3 end, so the remaining end is supplied by the germline J gene. The germline V and J ends were trimmed by 5 bases and 1 base, with 13 bases remaining between them. This CDR3 comprises 15 residues. Germline V gene sequence: CDR1 SGHTA, CDR2 FQGNSA.